Listed below are T cell receptor beta chains from one sample, sequenced in a study of beta chain features in type 1 diabetes. The protocol was immunoSEQ multiplex PCR, while the TCRdb copy is restricted to in-frame clones and leaves out a portion. The sample has some 150,000 clones; over 8.5% are singletons. Sequencing was carried out using central memory CD4+ T cells from blood. The receptors here all came from a man aged 18 to 30 in good health. Each CDR3 is given with its conserved first and last residue. Each record gives: J gene, D gene, clone size, V gene, CDR3 DNA, CDR3 protein. D genes are given only for firm matches. Clone size is given for some rows only: seen once, a few or many times, or a class if the clone is expanded.

>TRBJ2-7|NA|few|TRBV30
TGTGCCTGGAAAAGGCAAGTCTCCTACGAGCAGTACTTC
CAWKRQVSYEQYF
>TRBJ1-2|NA|NA|TRBV28
TGTGCCAGCAGTTTAGGGCAGGGGCCTGGCTACACCTTC
CASSLGQGPGYTF
>TRBJ1-4|NA|NA|TRBV7-9
TGTGCCAGCAGCTTCCAAGGGACTACTAATGAAAAACTGTTTTTT
CASSFQGTTNEKLFF
>TRBJ2-3|NA|few|TRBV4-3
TGCGCCAGCAGCCAAGAGCCCCCTTACTCCAGCACAGATACGCAGTATTTT
CASSQEPPYSSTDTQYF
>TRBJ2-6|NA|few|TRBV4-1
TGCGCCAGCAGCCAGGATAGACAGGAGGTGTTCGTCCTGACTTTC
CASSQDRQEVFVLTF
>TRBJ2-5|NA|few|TRBV9
TGTGCCAGCAGCGTAGGGGGCGGACAAGAGACCCAGTACTTC
CASSVGGGQETQYF
>TRBJ2-3|NA|few|TRBV18
TGTGCCAGCTCAAAACGCACAGATACGCAGTATTTT
CASSKRTDTQYF
>TRBJ2-3|TRBD2|few|TRBV4-3
TGCGCCAGCAGCCAAGGGCTTAGCGGGGGACGCACAGATACGCAGTATTTT
CASSQGLSGGRTDTQYF
>TRBJ1-4|NA|NA|TRBV28
TGTGCCAGCAGGGCGGGGAGTAGCGATGAAAAACTGTTTTTT
CASRAGSSDEKLFF
>TRBJ2-1|NA|NA|TRBV11-2
TGTGCCAGCACCCCACGGTCAAGGGAGTACAATGAGCAGTTCTTC
CASTPRSREYNEQFF
>TRBJ1-4|NA|NA|TRBV23-1
TGCGCCAGCAGTCAATCCGACGGGCCAACTAATGAAAAACTGTTTTTT
CASSQSDGPTNEKLFF
>TRBJ2-2|TRBD2|NA|TRBV4-3
TGCGCCAGCAGCCAAGAACTAGCGGATAACACCGGGGAGCTGTTTTTT
CASSQELADNTGELFF
>TRBJ2-5|NA|NA|TRBV18
TGTGCCAGCTCACCAGGTTGGCAAGAGACCCAGTACTTC
CASSPGWQETQYF
>TRBJ2-2|TRBD2|NA|TRBV4-1
TGCGCCAGCAGCCAAGAACCATCGAGGACTAGCCCCGGGGAGCTGTTTTTT
CASSQEPSRTSPGELFF
>TRBJ2-6|NA|NA|TRBV5-1
TGCGCCAGCAGCTTTCCGGAGCGGAAGGGCTCTGGGGCCAACGTCCTGACTTTC
CASSFPERKGSGANVLTF
>TRBJ2-5|NA|NA|TRBV6-1
TGTGCCAGCAGGGACCCCGTCCAAGAGACCCAGTACTTC
CASRDPVQETQYF
>TRBJ2-3|TRBD2|many|TRBV7-9
TGTGCCAGCAGCCCCAAGGGGGTACTAGCGGGAGAGGTTGATACGCAGTATTTT
CASSPKGVLAGEVDTQYF
>TRBJ2-7|TRBD2|NA|TRBV7-9
TGTGCCAGCAGCTTAAAGCCGGGAGGGACCCCGGGGGAGCAGTACTTC
CASSLKPGGTPGEQYF
>TRBJ2-7|NA|few|TRBV2
TGTGCCAGCAAGGCTAGCTACGAGCAGTACTTC
CASKASYEQYF
>TRBJ2-4|NA|few|TRBV29-1
TGCAGCGCAATTAAGTCCGGGACGGCACTAAAAAACATTCAGTACTTC
CSAIKSGTALKNIQYF
>TRBJ2-4|NA|few|TRBV30
TGTGCCTGGAGTGTAGTTGGGGGGACCAAAAACATTCAGTACTTC
CAWSVVGGTKNIQYF
>TRBJ2-3|NA|medium-sized|TRBV5-5
TGTGCCAGCAGCTTGGGGGATACGCAGTATTTT
CASSLGDTQYF
>TRBJ2-7|TRBD1|NA|TRBV11-2
TGTGCCAGCAGGAAATTGGGACAGGGAATTGGCGAGCAGTACTTC
CASRKLGQGIGEQYF
>TRBJ2-3|NA|NA|TRBV7-3
TGTGCCAGCAGCTCCCAAGGAGGGGCAACCACAGATACGCAGTATTTT
CASSSQGGATTDTQYF
>TRBJ2-1|TRBD1|few|TRBV25-1
TGTGCCAGCAGTGACCTCCGGGACAGGGGCCTCTGGGAGCAGTTCTTC
CASSDLRDRGLWEQFF
>TRBJ2-7|TRBD1|few|TRBV4-3
TGCGCCAGCAGCCAAGCCGGGACAGGGTTACGGTACGAGCAGTACTTC
CASSQAGTGLRYEQYF
>TRBJ1-5|NA|NA|TRBV5-6
TGTGCCAGCAGCTTGTTGGAGGGCAATCAGCCCCAGCATTTT
CASSLLEGNQPQHF
>TRBJ2-3|NA|NA|TRBV28
TGTGCCAGCATCCCACACGGGGGGCGGAGCACAGATACGCAGTATTTT
CASIPHGGRSTDTQYF
>TRBJ1-1|NA|NA|TRBV29-1
TGCAGCGCCCTTAACACTGAAGCTTTCTTT
CSALNTEAFF
>TRBJ2-6|NA|few|TRBV27
TGTGCCAGCAGTAAAAGCTCTGGGGCCAACGTCCTGACTTTC
CASSKSSGANVLTF
>TRBJ2-7|NA|few|TRBV7-2
TGTGCCAGCAGCTTAACAGCCTACGAGCAGTACTTC
CASSLTAYEQYF
>TRBJ1-1|NA|few|TRBV15
TGTGCCACCAGCAGAAGGGGGACGCCCAGGCCTTTCTTT
CATSRRGTPRPFF
>TRBJ2-7|NA|NA|TRBV9
TGTGCCAGCAGCCTCGGTTCTCTCGGCGGCGACGAGCAGTACTTC
CASSLGSLGGDEQYF
>TRBJ1-3|NA|NA|TRBV15
TGTGCCACCAGCAGGGCTTCTGGAAACACCATATATTTT
CATSRASGNTIYF
>TRBJ1-1|NA|few|TRBV25-1
TGTGCCAGCCTGTCCCGGGTTAACACTGAAGCTTTCTTT
CASLSRVNTEAFF
>TRBJ2-7|NA|many|TRBV7-9
TGTGCCAGCAGCTTAGAGGTCTCCTACGAGCAGTACTTC
CASSLEVSYEQYF
>TRBJ1-1|NA|NA|TRBV30
TGTGCCTGGAGCCGACGGAACACTGAAGCTTTCTTT
CAWSRRNTEAFF
>TRBJ2-7|NA|many|TRBV18
TGTGCCAGCTCCCTCGAACAGGGCTACGAGCAGTACTTC
CASSLEQGYEQYF
>TRBJ1-2|NA|few|TRBV15
TGTGCCACCAGCCCCCGGACTGCCCATGGCTACACCTTC
CATSPRTAHGYTF
>TRBJ1-1|NA|many|TRBV7-9
TGTGCCAGCAGCTCCTCAGGGAGGGAAGCTTTCTTT
CASSSSGREAFF
>TRBJ2-3|NA|many|TRBV11-2
TGTGCCAGCAGCTTAAGAAGGAATGAGGGCACAGATACGCAGTATTTT
CASSLRRNEGTDTQYF
>TRBJ2-5|NA|NA|TRBV23-1
TGCGCCAACCCTAAGGGTTGCGGAGAGACCCAGTACTTC
CANPKGCGETQYF
>TRBJ2-6|NA|NA|TRBV11-2
TGTGCCAGCCGCCTTGGGGGTCGCGGCTCTGGGGCCAACGTCCTGACTTTC
CASRLGGRGSGANVLTF
>TRBJ1-6|NA|few|TRBV27
TGTGCCAGCAGTTTAGAGGGTCATAATTCACCCCTCCACTTT
CASSLEGHNSPLHF
>TRBJ2-3|TRBD2|few|TRBV2
TGTGCCAGCAGTGGTTTAGCGGGGGTAACAGATACGCAGTATTTT
CASSGLAGVTDTQYF
>TRBJ2-1|NA|few|TRBV29-1
TGCAGCGTTGAAAGTCGGGGCCGAGGGGAGCAGTTCTTC
CSVESRGRGEQFF
>TRBJ2-4|NA|few|TRBV15
TGTGCCACCAGCCCCGAACGCCAACTAGCCAAAAACATTCAGTACTTC
CATSPERQLAKNIQYF
>TRBJ2-5|NA|few|TRBV7-2
TGTGCCAGCAGCGCTGGACAGCTGTACCAAGAGACCCAGTACTTC
CASSAGQLYQETQYF
>TRBJ1-4|NA|NA|TRBV7-6
TGTGCCAGCAGCTTAATGGCGGGGGGCGAACTTAATGAAAAACTGTTTTTT
CASSLMAGGELNEKLFF
>TRBJ2-3|TRBD2|few|TRBV29-1
TGCAGCGTTGTTACTAGCGGGGGGGCAAAAGATACGCAGTATTTT
CSVVTSGGAKDTQYF